This is a list of T cell receptor beta chains from one sample in a study of T cell responses to AZD1222 COVID-19 vaccine. Sequencing used immunoSEQ multiplex PCR; TCRdb keeps in-frame clones, though not all of them. The sample carries roughly 150,000 clones, roughly 88% recorded once. Sequencing was performed on peripheral blood, taken 28 days after the second AZD1222 dose. Receptors were obtained from an adult who received the AZD1222 COVID-19 vaccine. The CDR3 runs from the conserved cysteine through the conserved F or W. The D gene is left open where the match is weak. Size tells how often a clone was seen (once, few, many) or the class of an expanded clone, and some rows leave it out.

TRBJ2-3 TRBV6-2/TRBV6-3 . . 17 TGTGCCAGCAGTTTCGGGACTCCCCAGGGCGGCACAGATACGCAGTATTTT CASSFGTPQGGTDTQYF
TRBJ1-5 TRBV3-1/TRBV3-2 . once 16 TGTGCCAGCAGCCCGAGGGGTCCCAATTCGAATCAGCCCCAGCATTTT CASSPRGPNSNQPQHF
TRBJ2-5 TRBV2 TRBD2 . 14 TGTGCCAGCAGCAGAGGGACTACCCAAGAGACCCAGTACTTC CASSRGTTQETQYF
TRBJ2-1 TRBV4-1 . few 17 TGCGCCAGCAGCCAAGGTGCCGCCTATTCGAGGTACAATGAGCAGTTCTTC CASSQGAAYSRYNEQFF
TRBJ1-5 TRBV27 . . 14 TGTGCCAGCAGAGAAACAGGGTACCGTCAGCCCCAGCATTTT CASRETGYRQPQHF
TRBJ2-1 TRBV10-3 . once 13 TGTGCCACCTCTGGGACACCAAACAATGAGCAGTTCTTC CATSGTPNNEQFF
TRBJ2-3 TRBV4-2 TRBD1 . 12 TGTGCCAGCAGCCGGGACAGCCTTACGCAGTATTTT CASSRDSLTQYF
TRBJ1-1 TRBV7-2 TRBD1 . 15 TGTGCCAGCAGCCTAGCAGGGGGGCTGAACACTGAAGCTTTCTTT CASSLAGGLNTEAFF
TRBJ1-1 TRBV20-1 TRBD1 . 11 TGCAGTGCCCTGACAGGGTTTGAAGCTTTCTTT CSALTGFEAFF
TRBJ1-5 TRBV2 . . 14 TGTGCCAGCAGTGTGGAGAGGGGCAATCAGCCCCAGCATTTT CASSVERGNQPQHF
TRBJ2-1 TRBV4-3 TRBD1 . 15 TGCGCCAGCAGCTATTCCGGGACAGAGTACAATGAGCAGTTCTTC CASSYSGTEYNEQFF
TRBJ1-1 TRBV6-5 . . 13 TGTGCCAGCAGTACCAGGGTAGAGACTGAAGCTTTCTTT CASSTRVETEAFF
TRBJ2-7 TRBV7-2 . . 13 TGTGCCAGCAGCACGGGACTGGGAAACGAGCAGTACTTC CASSTGLGNEQYF
TRBJ1-2 TRBV21-1 . . 16 TGTGCCAGCAGCAAGAGACAGAGTACAGCTAACTATGGCTACACCTTC CASSKRQSTANYGYTF
TRBJ1-5 TRBV30 . . 15 TGTGCCTGGAGTGTACCGAACAGTAGCAATCAGCCCCAGCATTTT CAWSVPNSSNQPQHF
TRBJ1-6 TRBV20-1 . . 10 TGCAGCATCACTAGGTCACCCCTCCACTTT CSITRSPLHF
TRBJ2-3 TRBV7-2 TRBD2 . 15 TGTGCCAGCAGCTTCTTAGCGGGGGACCCCAATACGCAGTATTTT CASSFLAGDPNTQYF
TRBJ2-3 TRBV5-8 TRBD2 . 16 TGTGCCAGCAGCTTGGGGCTAGCGGATCACACAGATACGCAGTATTTT CASSLGLADHTDTQYF
TRBJ1-4 TRBV19 . . 13 TGTGCCAGTAGTATCTCAACTAATGAAAAACTGTTTTTT CASSISTNEKLFF